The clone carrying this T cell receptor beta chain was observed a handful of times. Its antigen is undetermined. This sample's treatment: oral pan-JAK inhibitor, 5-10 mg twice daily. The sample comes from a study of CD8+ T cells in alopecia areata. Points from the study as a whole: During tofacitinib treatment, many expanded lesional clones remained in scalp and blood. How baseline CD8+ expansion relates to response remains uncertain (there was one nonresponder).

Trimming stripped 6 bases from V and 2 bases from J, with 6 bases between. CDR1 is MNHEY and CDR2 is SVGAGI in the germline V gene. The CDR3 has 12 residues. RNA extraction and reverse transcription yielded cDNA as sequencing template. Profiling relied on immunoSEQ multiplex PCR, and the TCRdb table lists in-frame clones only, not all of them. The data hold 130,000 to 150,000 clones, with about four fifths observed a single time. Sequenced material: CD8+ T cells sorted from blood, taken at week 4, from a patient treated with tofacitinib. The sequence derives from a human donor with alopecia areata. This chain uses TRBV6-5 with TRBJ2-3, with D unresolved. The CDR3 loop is CASSPNTDTQYF. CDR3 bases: TGTGCCAGCAGCCCCAACACAGATACGCAGTATTTT.